This T cell receptor (beta chain) derives from a study of cytomegalovirus exposure and HLA in healthy donors. CDR3 length: 15 residues. From germline, CDR1 is SGHTA and CDR2 FQGNSA. The junction had 6 bases not matched to a gene; V was cut back by 2 bases and J by 6 bases. The sample holds one count of this clone. As yet, its antigen is unknown. Points from the study as a whole: For most subjects, TCR beta sequences were reported to predict HLA-A and HLA-B alleles with accuracy. Reports indicated that the classifier achieved high specificity and sensitivity in diagnosing cytomegalovirus status.

Amplification used 60 Vbeta primers and 13 Jbeta primers. Produced via immunoSEQ multiplex PCR; TCRdb's table is partial and in-frame only. This table holds 150,000 to 200,000 clones, 80% found once. The chain recombines TRBV7-2 with TRBJ1-5, with 8 bases lining up with TRBD1. The clonotype was recovered from a boy aged 5-17 years in good health and CMV-seronegative. Sample: PBMCs. The CDR3 DNA follows: TGTGCCAGCAGCTTATCAACAGGGGGAGGTCAGCCCCAGCATTTT. Amino acid sequence: CASSLSTGGGQPQHF.